Only one count was recorded for the clone carrying this T cell receptor (beta chain). The data were obtained in a study of T-cell reconstitution after alpha-beta-depleted transplantation in children. Trimming removed 2 bases from V and 9 bases from J, with 17 bases in between. Germline lookup yields CDR1 DFQATT and CDR2 SNEGSKA (reference sequence). The CDR3 has 14 amino acids. TCRbeta library construction was performed incorporating unique molecular identifiers. TCRdb reprocessed the PCR reads with MiXCR, giving one entry per CDR3 protein. The sample holds about 440,000 distinct CDR3 sequences, about 40% seen once.

This chain links TRBV20-1 with TRBJ2-1; D uncertain. The sequencing here drew on PBMCs, taken before TCRalphabeta/CD19-depleted stem cell transplant. The sequence came from a girl under 10 years old with aplastic anemia, due to receive a stem cell transplant. CDR3 region: CSARTSATVSEQFF. In nucleotides, the CDR3 is TGCAGTGCTAGAACGAGCGCGACGGTGAGTGAGCAGTTCTTC.